Here is one TCR beta chain with its context. This record belongs to a study of a mutant IDH1 vaccine in newly diagnosed glioma. Assay: immunoSEQ multiplex PCR; the TCRdb copy retains only in-frame clones and omits some. The sample includes around 50,000 clones, 86% seen only once; the top ten take roughly 2.4%. This CDR3 region has 13 residues. Germline CDR1 is MNHEY and CDR2 is SVGAGI. V was shortened by 5 bases and J by 2 bases, with 7 bases between the two germline ends. Time point reported: baseline, week 1 (first vaccination visit). Treatment defined: pre-vaccination baseline after standard-of-care therapy.

The sequenced sample was PBMCs, obtained from a glioma patient treated with radiotherapy, temozolomide or both. The receptor was isolated from a man aged 35 to 55 with glioma. This chain uses TRBV6-5 with TRBJ2-1; D is perhaps TRBD1 (6 bases). DNA of the CDR3: TGTGCCAGCAGTACAGGGCCCTACAATGAGCAGTTCTTC. Translating gives CASSTGPYNEQFF.